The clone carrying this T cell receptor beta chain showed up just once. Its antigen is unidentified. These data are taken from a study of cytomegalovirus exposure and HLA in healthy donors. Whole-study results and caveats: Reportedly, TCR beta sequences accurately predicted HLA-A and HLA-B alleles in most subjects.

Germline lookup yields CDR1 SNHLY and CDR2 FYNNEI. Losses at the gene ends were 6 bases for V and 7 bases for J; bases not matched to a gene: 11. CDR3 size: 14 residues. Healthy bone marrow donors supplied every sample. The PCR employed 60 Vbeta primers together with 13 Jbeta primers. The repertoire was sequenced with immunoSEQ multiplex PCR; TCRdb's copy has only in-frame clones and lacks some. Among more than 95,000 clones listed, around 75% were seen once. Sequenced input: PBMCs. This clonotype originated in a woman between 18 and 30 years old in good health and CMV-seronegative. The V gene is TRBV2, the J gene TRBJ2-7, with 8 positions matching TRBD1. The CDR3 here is CASRVDRAPGEQYF. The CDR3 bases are TGTGCCAGCAGAGTGGACAGGGCACCCGGGGAGCAGTACTTC. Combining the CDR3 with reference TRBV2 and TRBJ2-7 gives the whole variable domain EPEVTQTPSHQVTQMGQEVILRCVPISNHLYFYWYRQILGQKVEFLVSFYNNEISEKSEIFDDQFSVERPDGSNFTLKIRSTKLEDSAMYFCASRVDRAPGEQYFGPGTRLTVT.